Below, one T cell receptor beta chain is given with its context. Amplification targeted TCR beta CDR3 regions from RNA transcripts. RT-PCR in the first round (using the HTBI primer set) targeted the TCR CDR3. TCRdb re-analysed the multiplex PCR reads in MiXCR, keeping a single row per CDR3 protein. Found here are about 360,000 distinct CDR3 sequences, over 10% of them singletons; the top ten hold 9.2%. The data were obtained in a study of T cells in Graves' hyperthyroidism and ophthalmopathy. Patients aged 18 to 65 had newly diagnosed hyperthyroidism that had lasted under 2 months. Uncontrolled infection, other autoimmune disease, pregnancy or lactation barred patients from enrollment. Trimming took 10 bases from V and 0 from J; bases not matched to a gene: 9. Germline V lookup: CDR1 SGHTA, CDR2 FQGNSA. The CDR3 runs to 17 residues.

Sequencing was done on a sample of blood. The source is a woman aged 18-35 years with Graves' hyperthyroidism. The chain recombines TRBV7-2 with TRBJ1-6, with 10 bases matching TRBD1. The CDR3, as DNA: TGTGCCATCAGGGGGGACAGGGGCATCTCCTATAATTCACCCCTCCACTTT. Translating it yields CAIRGDRGISYNSPLHF.